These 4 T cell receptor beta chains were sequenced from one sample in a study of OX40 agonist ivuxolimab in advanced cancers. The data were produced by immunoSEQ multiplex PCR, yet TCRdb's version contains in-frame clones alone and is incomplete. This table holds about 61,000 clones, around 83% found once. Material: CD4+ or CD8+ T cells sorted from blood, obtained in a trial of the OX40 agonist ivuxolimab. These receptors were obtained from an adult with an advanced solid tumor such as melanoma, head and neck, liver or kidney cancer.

The CDR3 loop reads CASSERDRGGETQYF. DNA for the CDR3: TGTGCCAGCAGCGAGAGGGACAGGGGTGGAGAGACCCAGTACTTC. The chain combines TRBV9 with TRBJ2-5; 10 nucleotides match TRBD1. CDR3 length: 15 residues. Trimming at V came to 3 bases and at J to 4 bases, leaving 6 bases not matched to a gene. Germline V gene data show CDR1 as SGDLS and CDR2 as YYNGEE.

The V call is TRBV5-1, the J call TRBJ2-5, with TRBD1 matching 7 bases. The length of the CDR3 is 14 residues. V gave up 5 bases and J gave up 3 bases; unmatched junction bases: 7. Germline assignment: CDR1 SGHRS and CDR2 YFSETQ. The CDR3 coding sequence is TGCGCCAGCAGGACCGGGACAGCTAAAGAGACCCAGTACTTC. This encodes CASRTGTAKETQYF.

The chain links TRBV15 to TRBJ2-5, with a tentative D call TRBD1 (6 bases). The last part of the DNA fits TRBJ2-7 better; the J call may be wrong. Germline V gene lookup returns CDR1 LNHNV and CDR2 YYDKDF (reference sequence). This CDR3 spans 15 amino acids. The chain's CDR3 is CATSSPAGESYEQYF. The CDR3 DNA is TGTGCCACCAGCAGTCCCGCAGGGGAATCCTACGAGCAGTACTTC.

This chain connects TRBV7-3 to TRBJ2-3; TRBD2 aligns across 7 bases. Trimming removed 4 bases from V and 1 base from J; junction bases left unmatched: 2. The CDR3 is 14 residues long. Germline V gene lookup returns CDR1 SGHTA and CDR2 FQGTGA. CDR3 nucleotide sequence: TGTGCCAGCAGCTCTCTAGCGGGCACAGATACGCAGTATTTT. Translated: CASSSLAGTDTQYF.